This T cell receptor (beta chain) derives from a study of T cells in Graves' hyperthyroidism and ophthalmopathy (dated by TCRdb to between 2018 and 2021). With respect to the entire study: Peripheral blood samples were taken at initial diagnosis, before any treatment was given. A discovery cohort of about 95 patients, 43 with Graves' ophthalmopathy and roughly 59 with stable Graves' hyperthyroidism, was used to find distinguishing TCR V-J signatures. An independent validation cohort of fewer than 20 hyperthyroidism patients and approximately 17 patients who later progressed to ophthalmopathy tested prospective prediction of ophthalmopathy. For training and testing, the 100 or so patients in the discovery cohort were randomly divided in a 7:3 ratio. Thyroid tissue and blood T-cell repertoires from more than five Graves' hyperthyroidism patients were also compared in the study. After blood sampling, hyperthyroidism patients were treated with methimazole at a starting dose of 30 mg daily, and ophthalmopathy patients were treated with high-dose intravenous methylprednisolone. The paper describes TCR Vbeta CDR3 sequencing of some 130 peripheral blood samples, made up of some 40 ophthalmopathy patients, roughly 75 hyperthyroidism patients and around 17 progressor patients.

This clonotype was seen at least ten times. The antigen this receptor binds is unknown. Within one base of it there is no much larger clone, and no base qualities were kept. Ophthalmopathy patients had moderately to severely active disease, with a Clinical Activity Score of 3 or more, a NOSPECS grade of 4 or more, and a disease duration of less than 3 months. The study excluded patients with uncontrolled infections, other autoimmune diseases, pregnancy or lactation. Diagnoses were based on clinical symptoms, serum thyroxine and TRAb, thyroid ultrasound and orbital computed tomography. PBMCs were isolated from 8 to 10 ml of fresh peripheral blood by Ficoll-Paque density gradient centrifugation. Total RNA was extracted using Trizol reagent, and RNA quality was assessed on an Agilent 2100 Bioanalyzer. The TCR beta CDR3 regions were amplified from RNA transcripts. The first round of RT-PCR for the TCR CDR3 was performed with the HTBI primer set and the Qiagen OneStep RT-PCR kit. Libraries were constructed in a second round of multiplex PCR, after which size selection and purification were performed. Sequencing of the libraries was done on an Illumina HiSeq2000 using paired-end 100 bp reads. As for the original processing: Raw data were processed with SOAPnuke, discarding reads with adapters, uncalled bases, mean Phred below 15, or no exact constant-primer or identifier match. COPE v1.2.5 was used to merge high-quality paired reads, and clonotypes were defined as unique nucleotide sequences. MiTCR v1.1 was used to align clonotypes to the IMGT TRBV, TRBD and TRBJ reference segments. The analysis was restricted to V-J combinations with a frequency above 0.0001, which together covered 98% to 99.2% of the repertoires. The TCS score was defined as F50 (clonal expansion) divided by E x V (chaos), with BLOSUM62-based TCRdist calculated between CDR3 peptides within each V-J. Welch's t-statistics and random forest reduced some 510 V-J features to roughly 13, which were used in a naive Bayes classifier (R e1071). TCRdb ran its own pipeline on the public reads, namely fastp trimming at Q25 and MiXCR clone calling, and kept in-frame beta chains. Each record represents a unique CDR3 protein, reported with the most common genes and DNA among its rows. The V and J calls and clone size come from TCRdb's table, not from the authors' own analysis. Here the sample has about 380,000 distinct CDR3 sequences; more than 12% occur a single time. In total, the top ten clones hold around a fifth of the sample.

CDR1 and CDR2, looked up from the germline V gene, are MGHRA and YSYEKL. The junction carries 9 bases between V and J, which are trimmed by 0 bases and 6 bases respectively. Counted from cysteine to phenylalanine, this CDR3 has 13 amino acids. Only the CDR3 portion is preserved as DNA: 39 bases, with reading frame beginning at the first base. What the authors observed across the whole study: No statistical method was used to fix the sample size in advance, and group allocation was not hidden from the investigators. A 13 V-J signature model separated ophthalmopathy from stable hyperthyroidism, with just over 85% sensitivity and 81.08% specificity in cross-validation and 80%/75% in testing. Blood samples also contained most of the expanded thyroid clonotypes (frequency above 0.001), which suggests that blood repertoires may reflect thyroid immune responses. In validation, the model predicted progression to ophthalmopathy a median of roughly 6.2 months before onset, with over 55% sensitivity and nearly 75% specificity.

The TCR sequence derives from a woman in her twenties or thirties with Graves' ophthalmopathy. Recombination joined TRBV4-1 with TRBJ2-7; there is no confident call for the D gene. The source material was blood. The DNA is TGCGCCAGCAGCCAAGATCGTCGTTTCGAGCAGTACTTC. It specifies CASSQDRRFEQYF.